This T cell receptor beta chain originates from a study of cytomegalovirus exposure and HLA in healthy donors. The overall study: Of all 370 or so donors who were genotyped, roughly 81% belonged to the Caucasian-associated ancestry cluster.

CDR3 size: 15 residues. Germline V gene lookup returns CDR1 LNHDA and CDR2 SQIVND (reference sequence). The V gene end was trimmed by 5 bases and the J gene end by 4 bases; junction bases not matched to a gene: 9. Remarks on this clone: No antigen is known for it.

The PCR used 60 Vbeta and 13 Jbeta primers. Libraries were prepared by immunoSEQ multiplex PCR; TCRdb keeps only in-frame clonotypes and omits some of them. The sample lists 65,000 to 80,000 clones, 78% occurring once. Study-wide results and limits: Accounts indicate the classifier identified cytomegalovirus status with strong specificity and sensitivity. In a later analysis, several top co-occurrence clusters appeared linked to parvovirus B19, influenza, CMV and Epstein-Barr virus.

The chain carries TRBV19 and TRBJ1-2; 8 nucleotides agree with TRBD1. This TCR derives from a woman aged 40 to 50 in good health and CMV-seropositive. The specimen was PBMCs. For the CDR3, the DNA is TGTGCCAGTAGTTCACAGGGGGAGGTGATCTATGGCTACACCTTC. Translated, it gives CASSSQGEVIYGYTF.